The 24 T cell receptor beta chains below were found in one sample sequenced in a study of beta chain features in type 1 diabetes (dated 2018 in TCRdb). The library was obtained by the immunoSEQ multiplex PCR assay. The entire amount of isolated RNA was reverse transcribed using the High Capacity cDNA Reverse Transcription Kit, so the sequenced TCRB transcripts were expressed ones. TCRdb re-hosts the immuneACCESS table, in-frame sequences only. Its copies lack some clones; in the studies checked, an unresolved V gene accounts for under half of them, and the cause for the rest is not known. The sample table holds a few hundred thousand clones, of which 24% were seen once. About 0.012% of the sample goes to the ten largest clones. The antigens of these receptors remain unknown. Overall study outcomes, separate from this receptor: Type 1 diabetes patients showed a moderate but significant shortening of TCRB CDR3 length in all four CD4+ subsets.

The specimen sequenced was naive CD4+ T cells from blood. Read against the paper, the sample's cell subset or site label means: true naive CD4+ T cells. These receptors all come from a woman in her twenties or thirties with type 1 diabetes.

This clone has only a few counts. The chain couples TRBV29-1 to TRBJ2-1, with TRBD2 matching over 7 bases. V lost 6 bases and J lost 10; bases outside the gene matches: 15. Germline CDR1 reads SQVTM; CDR2 reads ANQGSEA. The CDR3 runs to 14 residues. The CDR3 DNA reads TGCAGCGTGGAGAGTCCCAGCGGGACCTGGGAGCAGTTCTTC. It encodes CSVESPSGTWEQFF.

This rearrangement joins TRBV29-1 to TRBJ2-3; 12 bases are shared with TRBD2. After removal of 4 bases from V and 6 bases from J, the junction contained 5 bases not matched to a gene. Germline V gene sequence: CDR1 SQVTM, CDR2 ANQGSEA. CDR3 size: 14 residues. CDR3 in amino acids: CSVGLAGVVDTQYF. In DNA form, the CDR3 reads TGCAGCGTTGGACTAGCGGGAGTGGTCGATACGCAGTATTTT.

This chain joins TRBV7-2 and TRBJ1-1, with D maybe TRBD1 (5 bases). The length of the CDR3 is 13 residues. Germline CDR1 and CDR2: SGHTA and FQGNSA. With 4 bases removed from V and 3 bases from J, the gap between germline ends came to 9 bases. The CDR3 coding sequence is TGTGCCAGCAGCTCCCAGGGTGACACTGAAGCTTTCTTT. Protein product: CASSSQGDTEAFF.

This clone has a handful of counts. The J gene is TRBJ2-3, the V gene TRBV29-1; D uncertain. The CDR3 extends over 10 amino acids. The V end was cut by 4 bases, the J end by 7 bases, with 6 bases between. CDR1 SQVTM and CDR2 ANQGSEA come from the germline V gene. The CDR3 here is CSVGAYTQYF. CDR3 nucleotide sequence: TGCAGCGTTGGGGCCTATACGCAGTATTTT.

This clone was recorded a few times. This sample also contains other DNA sequences that code for the same CDR3. The chain has TRBV30 and TRBJ1-5, with D unresolved. CDR1 is GTSNPN, CDR2 SVGIG, per germline (reference sequence). CDR3 size: 14 residues. The germline V and J ends were trimmed by 0 bases and 3 bases, with 9 bases remaining between them. The CDR3 spells CAWSVRGFNQPQHF. CDR3 in DNA: TGTGCCTGGAGTGTACGGGGTTTCAATCAGCCCCAGCATTTT. Filled out from reference TRBV30 and TRBJ1-5, the complete variable domain reads SQTIHQWPATLVQPVGSPLSLECTVEGTSNPNLYWYRQAAGRGLQLLFYSVGIGQISSEVPQNLSASRPQDRQFILSSKKLLLSDSGFYLCAWSVRGFNQPQHFGDGTRLSIL.

V usage is TRBV9 and J usage is TRBJ2-7; 9 nucleotides line up with TRBD2. The trim removed 3 bases at V and 3 bases at J, leaving 7 bases unmatched. Germline loops: CDR1 SGDLS, CDR2 YYNGEE. The CDR3 is 15 amino acids. CDR3 in DNA: TGTGCCAGCAGCGAGACTAGCGGCCCCTTCTACGAGCAGTACTTC. Its protein product is CASSETSGPFYEQYF.

This clone was detected a few times. In DNA, the CDR3 is TGTGCCAGCAGCGACTTATGGAATCAGCCCCAGCATTTT. This sequence encodes CASSDLWNQPQHF. The rearrangement uses TRBV7-3 and TRBJ1-5; D remains unclear. The CDR3 sequence is 13 residues long. Germline-derived CDR1 and CDR2 are SGHTA and FQGTGA. The V and J ends lost 5 bases and 4 bases respectively, with 9 bases between them. Combining the CDR3 with reference TRBV7-3 and TRBJ1-5 gives the whole variable domain GAGVSQTPSNKVTEKGKYVELRCDPISGHTALYWYRQSLGQGPEFLIYFQGTGAADDSGLPNDRFFAVRPEGSVSTLKIQRTERGDSAVYLCASSDLWNQPQHFGDGTRLSIL.

V gene TRBV30 combines with J gene TRBJ2-3; tentative D call: TRBD2 (6 bases). Germline loops: CDR1 GTSNPN, CDR2 SVGIG (reference sequence). The CDR3 covers 14 residues. The V and J ends lost 2 bases and 1 base respectively, with 10 bases between them. CDR3 in DNA: TGTGCCTGGAGTCGGGCTAGCGGCACAGATACGCAGTATTTT. Translation gives CAWSRASGTDTQYF.

The chain employs TRBV18 and TRBJ2-1, with 8 bases matching TRBD1. The CDR3 is 14 amino acids. The V gene's germline CDR1 is KGHSH and CDR2 LQKENI. With 4 bases clipped from V and 6 bases from J, the junction kept 5 bases outside the gene matches. CDR3 coding DNA: TGTGCCAGCTCACGACCGGGACAGGCCAATGAGCAGTTCTTC. Translating it yields CASSRPGQANEQFF.

V usage is TRBV19 and J usage is TRBJ1-2; TRBD1 matches 9 bases. The ends lost 5 bases at V and 4 bases at J; junction bases unmatched: 11. This CDR3 is 16 amino acids long. Germline V gives CDR1 LNHDA, CDR2 SQIVND (reference sequence). CDR3 DNA: TGTGCCAGTAGTGAACTTCACAGGGGGCGCGTCTATGGCTACACCTTC. The encoded protein is CASSELHRGRVYGYTF.

V usage is TRBV7-9 and J usage is TRBJ1-5; D is possibly TRBD1 (5 bases). The CDR3 consists of 14 residues. V dropped 5 bases and J dropped 3 bases, with 11 bases sitting between them. Germline V gene data show CDR1 as SEHNR and CDR2 as FQNEAQ (reference sequence). CDR3 nucleotides: TGTGCCAGCAGCACCAGCAGGGCCAATCAGCCCCAGCATTTT. This codes for CASSTSRANQPQHF.

V gene TRBV29-1 combines with J gene TRBJ2-1; D call uncertain. The CDR3 runs 10 residues. In germline, CDR1 is SQVTM, CDR2 ANQGSEA. V was pared by 7 bases and J by 10 bases, with 11 bases between. DNA of the CDR3: TGCAGCGCCGCCCGAGAGGAGCAGTTCTTC. Translating gives CSAAREEQFF.

The chain has TRBV28 and TRBJ2-7; TRBD1 matches at 10 bases. Germline V gene data show CDR1 as MDHEN and CDR2 as SYDVKM. The CDR3 is made up of 14 amino acids. Trimming removed 6 bases from V and 1 base from J; junction bases left unmatched: 3. The CDR3 loop reads CASSPGQGSYEQYF. CDR3 nucleotide sequence: TGTGCCAGCAGCCCGGGACAGGGGTCCTACGAGCAGTACTTC. Supplemented by reference TRBV28 and TRBJ2-7, the full variable domain reads DVKVTQSSRYLVKRTGEKVFLECVQDMDHENMFWYRQDPGLGLRLIYFSYDVKMKEKGDIPEGYSVSREKKERFSLILESASTNQTSMYLCASSPGQGSYEQYFGPGTRLTVT.

DNA for the CDR3: TGTGCCAGCAGGATTAGGACTAGCGATTACAATGAGCAGTTCTTC. Translating it yields CASRIRTSDYNEQFF. V usage is TRBV7-2 and J usage is TRBJ2-1; 9 bases fit TRBD2. The V segment lost 6 bases and the J segment 4 bases; nucleotides outside the gene matches: 7. This CDR3 region has 15 residues. Germline loops: CDR1 SGHTA, CDR2 FQGNSA.

The chain carries TRBV7-9 and TRBJ1-5; 9 bases fit TRBD1. V gave up 1 base and J gave up 6 bases; unmatched junction bases: 1. This CDR3 contains 14 residues. Germline values: CDR1 SEHNR, CDR2 FQNEAQ (reference sequence). Written as DNA, the CDR3 is TGTGCCAGCAGCTTAGGGACAGGGGCTCAGCCCCAGCATTTT. This codes for CASSLGTGAQPQHF.

V is TRBV30 and J is TRBJ1-4; 8 nucleotides match TRBD1. Germline assignment: CDR1 GTSNPN and CDR2 SVGIG (reference sequence). The J segment lost 8 bases and the V segment lost 3 bases, leaving 2 bases of the junction unmatched. CDR3 length equals 12 residues. In DNA form, the CDR3 reads TGTGCCTGGAGCGCAGGGGGCGAAAAACTGTTTTTT. Protein: CAWSAGGEKLFF.

This clone was picked up a small number of times. The CDR3 region has the DNA TGTGCCAGCACTCAACCAGGCCTGTCTTACGAGCAGTACTTC. It translates to CASTQPGLSYEQYF. The chain carries TRBV14 and TRBJ2-7, with no clear D. Germline V gene data show CDR1 as SGHDN and CDR2 as FVKESK. Trimming took off 7 bases at V and 4 bases at J, with 17 bases between the two ends. The CDR3 is made up of 14 amino acids.

V is TRBV5-5 and J is TRBJ2-3, with TRBD2 identical over 8 bases. Germline lookup yields CDR1 SGHKS and CDR2 YYEKEE (reference sequence). V shed 3 bases and J 3 bases; nucleotides not matched to a gene: 3. The CDR3 is 14 residues long. The CDR3 sequence is CASSSGLGTDTQYF. CDR3 coding DNA: TGTGCCAGCAGCTCGGGACTAGGAACAGATACGCAGTATTTT. Filled out from reference TRBV5-5 and TRBJ2-3, the complete variable domain reads DAGVTQSPTHLIKTRGQQVTLRCSPISGHKSVSWYQQVLGQGPQFIFQYYEKEERGRGNFPDRFSARQFPNYSSELNVNALLLGDSALYLCASSSGLGTDTQYFGPGTRLTVL.

The chain is built from TRBV5-1 and TRBJ2-3; D is unclear. CDR3 length: 12 residues. CDR1 is SGHRS and CDR2 is YFSETQ in the germline V gene. V gave up 4 bases and J gave up 2 bases, with 5 bases separating them. The CDR3 loop is CASSLYTDTQYF. The CDR3 bases are TGCGCCAGCAGCCTCTACACAGATACGCAGTATTTT. Drawing the rest from reference TRBV5-1 and TRBJ2-3, the complete variable domain is KAGVTQTPRYLIKTRGQQVTLSCSPISGHRSVSWYQQTPGQGLQFLFEYFSETQRNKGNFPGRFSGRQFSNSRSEMNVSTLELGDSALYLCASSLYTDTQYFGPGTRLTVL.

This chain uses TRBV28 with TRBJ2-4; 7 bases are a match to TRBD1. Germline V gene lookup returns CDR1 MDHEN and CDR2 SYDVKM. This CDR3 comprises 13 residues. After removal of 6 bases from V and 5 bases from J, the junction contained 4 bases not matched to a gene. The CDR3: CASRTGWENIQYF. CDR3 coding DNA: TGTGCCAGCAGGACAGGGTGGGAAAACATTCAGTACTTC.

This clone was picked up a small number of times. The chain recombines TRBV19 with TRBJ2-1; 8 nucleotides align to TRBD2. Germline-derived CDR1 and CDR2 are LNHDA and SQIVND (reference sequence). V lost 5 bases and J lost 2; bases outside the gene matches: 5. This CDR3 is 15 amino acids long. The CDR3 DNA sequence: TGTGCCAGTAGTCCCCCGGGGGGGCCCTACAATGAGCAGTTCTTC. This sequence encodes CASSPPGGPYNEQFF.

The genes are TRBV29-1 and TRBJ1-4, with 7 bases lining up with TRBD1. This CDR3 comprises 12 residues. The V gene end was trimmed by 4 bases and the J gene end by 8 bases; junction bases not matched to a gene: 4. Germline CDR1 SQVTM, CDR2 ANQGSEA. CDR3 DNA: TGCAGCGTTGGAAGACAGGGAGAAAAACTGTTTTTT. It is translated as CSVGRQGEKLFF.

This clone showed up just a few times. This sequence joins TRBV9 and TRBJ1-4; possibly TRBD1 for D (6 bases). The CDR3 is 13 residues long. CDR1 and CDR2 (germline): SGDLS, YYNGEE. V was trimmed by 5 bases and J by 7 bases, leaving 12 bases between them. In DNA, the CDR3 is TGTGCCAGCAGTGCCGGGACACCTGAAAAACTGTTTTTT. As protein: CASSAGTPEKLFF.

The chain is built from TRBV7-2 and TRBJ2-3, with D possibly being TRBD1 (6 bases). V was clipped by 1 base and J by 3 bases, with 11 bases between them. Germline V lookup: CDR1 SGHTA, CDR2 FQGNSA. The CDR3 runs 15 residues. In DNA form, the CDR3 reads TGTGCCAGCAGCTTAGACAGGGAAGGAACAGATACGCAGTATTTT. Protein sequence: CASSLDREGTDTQYF. Variable domain in full (rest from reference TRBV7-2 and TRBJ2-3): GAGVSQSPSNKVTEKGKDVELRCDPISGHTALYWYRQSLGQGLEFLIYFQGNSAPDKSGLPSDRFSAERTGGSVSTLTIQRTQQEDSAVYLCASSLDREGTDTQYFGPGTRLTVL.